Shown below are 15 T cell receptor beta chains from a single sample sequenced in a study of blood T cell repertoires in COVID-19. The assay was immunoSEQ multiplex PCR, and TCRdb's table has in-frame clones only and misses some. Altogether some 240,000 clones are present, roughly 80% being singletons, with the ten largest covering around 4.1%. The sample was PBMCs or T cells enriched from blood (not recorded which). Receptors were obtained from a man aged 25-40 years with acute COVID-19.

This clone was seen a single time. This chain uses TRBV7-8 with TRBJ1-5; possibly TRBD1 for D (6 bases). Trimming left V 5 bases short and J 4 bases short, with 24 bases between. This CDR3 comprises 18 residues. CDR1 is SGHVS, CDR2 FQNEAQ, per germline. For the CDR3, the DNA is TGTGCCAGCAGCCGCTACCCGGACGGACAGCCGCGAAATCAGCCCCAGCATTTT. Translation: CASSRYPDGQPRNQPQHF.

The J gene is TRBJ1-4, the V gene TRBV9, with D hard to call. V lost 4 bases and J 5 bases, leaving 12 bases between the germline ends. In germline, CDR1 is SGDLS, CDR2 YYNGEE. The CDR3 spans 14 residues. As DNA, the CDR3 is TGTGCCAGCAGCCCCGGGTCGTCGAATGAAAAACTGTTTTTT. It encodes CASSPGSSNEKLFF.

This chain connects TRBV6-5 to TRBJ2-7; TRBD2 is a possible D gene (6 bases). The CDR3 has 15 residues. Germline assignment: CDR1 MNHEY and CDR2 SVGAGI. Between the trimmed V and J ends, which lost 8 bases and 0 bases, there was a span of 17 bases. CDR3 amino acids: CASGLGAGPSYEQYV. The DNA of the CDR3 is TGTGCCAGCGGCCTCGGGGCGGGGCCCTCCTACGAGCAGTACGTC.

The genes are TRBV7-3 and TRBJ2-3, with 11 bases identical to TRBD2. There are 15 residues in the CDR3. Germline values: CDR1 SGHTA, CDR2 FQGTGA. Unmatched junction bases numbered 4, after V lost 1 base and J lost 7 bases. The CDR3 protein is CASSLMASGRNTQYF. The CDR3 DNA reads as TGTGCCAGCAGCTTAATGGCTAGCGGGAGGAATACGCAGTATTTT.

This clone came up once. The CDR3 DNA reads TGTGCCAGCAGCGTCGGGACAGGGAGCGGTACTGAAGCTTTCTTT. Its protein is CASSVGTGSGTEAFF. The chain uses TRBV9 and TRBJ1-1; 9 bases are shared with TRBD1. The CDR3 totals 15 residues. Germline V gene lookup returns CDR1 SGDLS and CDR2 YYNGEE. Germline trimming cut 2 bases from V and 5 bases from J; bases unmatched to any gene: 7.

The V call is TRBV28, the J call TRBJ1-4; the match to TRBD1 covers 7 bases. The CDR3 consists of 16 residues. After removal of 5 bases from V and 8 bases from J, the junction contained 14 bases not matched to a gene. Germline CDR1 is MDHEN and CDR2 is SYDVKM. CDR3 in amino acids: CASSLLLTGVGEKLFF. For the CDR3, the DNA is TGTGCCAGCAGTCTTCTCCTCACAGGGGTGGGCGAAAAACTGTTTTTT.

The chain recombines TRBV19 with TRBJ2-5; 7 bases fit TRBD2. CDR1 is LNHDA, CDR2 SQIVND, per germline (reference sequence). The CDR3 sequence is 15 residues long. The trim removed 5 bases at V and 5 bases at J, leaving 11 bases unmatched. The CDR3 protein is CASSLRLEAGETQYF. The CDR3, as DNA: TGTGCCAGTAGTTTGCGCCTCGAAGCGGGGGAGACCCAGTACTTC.

The gene calls are TRBV28 and TRBJ1-1; no clear D gene. The length of the CDR3 is 14 residues. Trimming shortened V by 5 bases and J by 1 base, and 11 bases separated the two germline ends. Per germline, CDR1 MDHEN and CDR2 SYDVKM. As DNA, the CDR3 is TGTGCCAGCAGTGGCCGGCCAGGGAACACTGAAGCTTTCTTT. Its protein is CASSGRPGNTEAFF.

In this sample, this clone turned up once. This rearrangement joins TRBV5-1 to TRBJ1-6, with D possibly being TRBD1 (6 bases). This CDR3 comprises 15 residues. V was clipped by 0 bases and J by 10 bases, with 14 bases between them. Looked up from germline, CDR1 is SGHRS and CDR2 is YFSETQ. The DNA of the CDR3 is TGCGCCAGCAGCTTGGCGTTGGGGGCATTATCACCCCTCCACTTT. Its protein product is CASSLALGALSPLHF.

V usage is TRBV3-1 (or the pseudogene TRBV3-2) and J usage is TRBJ2-1, with D perhaps matching TRBD2 (7 bases). The CDR3 contains 16 residues. V was clipped by 1 base and J by 5 bases, with 15 bases between them. Germline CDR1 LGHDT, CDR2 YNNKEL (reference sequence). CDR3 bases: TGTGCCAGCAGCCAAGGTGTGGGGGGGCTACACAATGAGCAGTTCTTC. It is translated as CASSQGVGGLHNEQFF.

V and J are TRBV11-2 and TRBJ2-1; 8 bases fit TRBD1. The V and J ends lost 4 bases and 4 bases, in that order; junction bases with no gene match: 9. The CDR3 runs to 16 residues. Germline CDR1 and CDR2: SGHAT and FQNNGV. The CDR3 reads CASSSNRGDGYNEQFF. CDR3 nucleotide sequence: TGTGCCAGCAGCTCGAACAGGGGGGATGGATACAATGAGCAGTTCTTC.

The V gene is TRBV10-3, the J gene TRBJ2-5; TRBD2 is a possible D gene (6 bases). The length of the CDR3 is 16 residues. The germline gives CDR1 ENHRY, CDR2 SYGVKD. The V end was cut by 10 bases, the J end by 2 bases, with 23 bases between. The CDR3 nucleotides are TGTGCCACCCAGGTGGGGTATAGCGGAGAACAAGAGACCCAGTACTTC. The encoded protein is CATQVGYSGEQETQYF.

Comment on this clone: This sample includes further DNA sequences coding for the same CDR3. The chain employs TRBV7-9 and TRBJ2-7; possibly TRBD2 for D (5 bases). CDR1 and CDR2 from the germline V gene are SEHNR and FQNEAQ (reference sequence). The CDR3 runs to 13 residues. Trimming stripped 5 bases from V and 5 bases from J, with 13 bases between. The CDR3 region has the DNA TGTGCCAGCAGCGCCAGCGGATCGAACGAGCAGTACGTC. It translates to CASSASGSNEQYV.

This clone was counted a few times. The chain is built from TRBV2 and TRBJ2-3, with D possibly TRBD2 on 5 matching bases. Germline CDR1 reads SNHLY; CDR2 reads FYNNEI. V lost 6 bases and J 5 bases, leaving 12 bases between the germline ends. This CDR3 contains 13 residues. DNA of the CDR3: TGTGCCAGCAGCGAGGACTCTCTAGATACGCAGTATTTT. Translating it yields CASSEDSLDTQYF.

This clone was seen only once. The rearrangement uses TRBV2 and TRBJ2-7, with a possible D match to TRBD1 (6 bases). The CDR3 is 13 amino acids. Trimming took 7 bases from V and 2 from J, leaving 12 bases between them. CDR1 and CDR2 from the germline V gene are SNHLY and FYNNEI. DNA of the CDR3: TGTGCCAGCACCAGGGACAAAACCTACGAGCAGTACGTC. It encodes CASTRDKTYEQYV.